The clone carrying this TCR beta chain has just a few counts. Amplification of the TCR beta CDR3 (from genomic DNA) was done by two-round multiplex PCR. Primers were specific to each TRBV and TRBJ gene in first-round PCR. TCRdb recomputed calls from the multiplex PCR reads with MiXCR, one row per CDR3 protein. The repertoire holds 12,000 or so distinct CDR3 sequences, roughly a third seen once, with roughly half in the top ten. This entry belongs to a study of prognosis after radiotherapy for stage I lung cancer. Background on the study: None of the non-small cell lung cancer patients was considered medically operable. Radiotherapy: SBRT, 3 to 5 fractions, biologically effective dose at least 100 Gy. Patients (approximately 13 men, five or six women) were aged about 50 to 85, median approximately 71 years.

The V gene lost 4 bases and the J gene lost 1 base, with 6 bases spanning the gap. The germline V gene encodes CDR1 GTSNPN and CDR2 SVGIG (reference sequence). The CDR3 consists of 12 residues. This clonotype was obtained from a donor aged 50 or older with non-small cell lung cancer. The source was PBMCs, collected before or after stereotactic body radiation therapy (not recorded which). This chain connects TRBV30 to TRBJ2-3, with D unresolved. The CDR3 coding sequence is TGTGCCTGGAATGGTGGCACAGATACGCAGTATTTT. Its translation: CAWNGGTDTQYF.